This T cell receptor (beta chain) was identified in a study of vaccination effects on CD4 cells after COVID-19. Whole-study context: Samples collected post-vaccine were obtained a median of 72 days after the second dose.

Germline loops: CDR1 MNHEY, CDR2 SVGEGT. Trimming at V came to 2 bases and at J to 1 base, leaving 5 bases not matched to a gene. The CDR3 sequence is 17 residues long. Study-level points and caveats: Healthy vaccinees showed cross-reactivity with common cold coronaviruses in only 1 of 255 vaccine-induced clones.

ViraFEST assay sequencing came after antigen-specific CD4+ T cells were expanded with viral peptide pools. Scientists isolated CD4+ T cells after a roughly nine-day culture period ended. Vaccination of participants consisted of two doses of either the BNT162b2 or mRNA-1273 vaccine. Vaccine recipients lacked prior SARS-CoV-2 infection and had negative nucleocapsid antibodies. Cultures got half-medium changes with IL-2 on days 3 and 7. Profiled with immunoSEQ multiplex PCR; TCRdb holds only in-frame clones, not every one. Among 25,000 to 30,000 clones listed, 73% were seen once. Comment on this clone: Its antigen remains unidentified.

The chain carries TRBV6-2 or TRBV6-3 and TRBJ2-5; 12 bases match TRBD2. The source is a human donor who received a COVID-19 vaccine. This material consisted of CD4+ T cells from PBMCs cultured with HCoV-NL63 spike peptides, taken after COVID-19 vaccination. The CDR3 bases are TGTGCCAGCAGTTACCCAACTAGCGGGAGGACCCAAGAGACCCAGTACTTC. Translation gives CASSYPTSGRTQETQYF.